This TCR beta chain comes out of a study of T cell repertoires in cytomegalovirus infection. On the study more broadly: Public TCR beta signatures indicated both CMV infection and matching HLA type. Whole-study findings and limits: The study found HLA-C-restricted CMV-specific TCR beta clonotypes dominating the ex vivo response.

Note on this clonotype: Its target is not known.

Trimming cost V 10 bases and J 2 bases; bases outside gene matches: 7. Germline V gives CDR1 MNHEY, CDR2 SMNVEV (reference sequence). The CDR3 spans 13 residues. Each CDR3 protein is one row after TCRdb ran MiXCR on the reads. The sample has a few hundred thousand distinct CDR3 sequences, approximately 15% seen once. The chain employs TRBV27 and TRBJ2-7, with 8 bases that match TRBD1. Sequencing input: CD8+ T cells from PBMCs. This TCR was sampled from a human donor in good health (CMV status not recorded). Some clones in this sample may be carry-over from other donors' samples. The CDR3 loop reads CATGQGLAYEQYF. The CDR3 nucleotides are TGTGCCACCGGACAGGGATTAGCCTACGAGCAGTACTTC.